The 2 T cell receptor beta chains reported below all come from one sample, sequenced in a study of blood T cell repertoires in COVID-19. Sequencing used immunoSEQ multiplex PCR; TCRdb keeps in-frame clones, though not all of them. This table holds some 190,000 clones, just over 85% found once. Sequencing was performed on peripheral blood. Source of these receptors: a man aged 18 to 29 with active or convalescent COVID-19.

This clone was found once. The chain uses TRBV28 and TRBJ2-7; D is possibly TRBD1 (6 bases). CDR3 size: 18 residues. Between the trimmed V and J ends, which lost 4 bases and 6 bases, there was a span of 28 bases. Germline lookup yields CDR1 MDHEN and CDR2 SYDVKM. The CDR3 DNA reads as TGTGCCAGCAGTTCTATTCCGGGAACAGGGAGTTACCTTCGCGAGCAGTACTTC. This sequence encodes CASSSIPGTGSYLREQYF.

The chain has TRBV30 and TRBJ1-6; D remains unclear. V lost 3 bases and J lost 12, with 21 bases in between. The germline V gene has CDR1 GTSNPN and CDR2 SVGIG (reference sequence). The CDR3 consists of 15 residues. The CDR3 coding sequence is TGTGCCTGGAGCATACAATTTTTGGGGAGAAGACCCCTCCACTTT. Translating it yields CAWSIQFLGRRPLHF.